This is a list of T cell receptor beta chains from one sample in a study of cytotoxic CD8 clonotypes in ibrutinib-treated CLL. This table comes from immunoSEQ multiplex PCR, and its TCRdb copy is limited to in-frame clones, with some not included. This sample has more than 150,000 clones, with over 60% found just once. The source material was PBMCs, sampled after 24 months of ibrutinib treatment. The source of these receptors is a human donor with chronic lymphocytic leukemia. CDR3s include the opening cysteine and the closing phenylalanine or tryptophan. D genes are given only for firm matches. Only some rows state a clone size, as once, few, many or a class for expanded clones.

J,V,size,D,DNA,CDR3
TRBJ2-2,TRBV5-4,.,.,TGTGCCAGCAGCTTGGCACAGGGTTTGACTACCGGGGAGCTGTTTTTT,CASSLAQGLTTGELFF
TRBJ1-5,TRBV19,.,.,TGTGCCAGTAGAACCGAGGGTGGGAGCCAGCCCCAGCATTTT,CASRTEGGSQPQHF
TRBJ1-1,TRBV5-1,.,TRBD1,TGCGCCAGCAGCTTGACCTTTGGACAGGGCACTGAAGCTTTCTTT,CASSLTFGQGTEAFF
TRBJ2-5,TRBV28,.,TRBD2,TGTGCCAGCAGTTCCCTAGCGGGGTTGTACCAAGAGACCCAGTACTTC,CASSSLAGLYQETQYF
TRBJ2-7,TRBV11-1,few,TRBD1,TGTGCCAGCAGTCTTCCGGGACAGGGGAAATACGAGCAGTACTTC,CASSLPGQGKYEQYF
TRBJ2-7,TRBV18,few,TRBD1,TGTGCCAGCTCATCTGGGGGACAGGGATACGAGCAGTACTTC,CASSSGGQGYEQYF
TRBJ2-5,TRBV2,.,.,TGTGCCAGCAGTGCGGAAATGGCCCAGTACTTC,CASSAEMAQYF
TRBJ2-1,TRBV5-1,.,TRBD2,TGCGCCAGCAGCTTGGCCCCTAGCGGTACTTGGGGGCAGTTCTTC,CASSLAPSGTWGQFF
TRBJ2-6,TRBV28,.,TRBD1,TGTGCCAGCAGTTTTTCCCCAGGGGGCCACGTGGGGGCCAACGTCCTGACTTTC,CASSFSPGGHVGANVLTF
TRBJ2-7,TRBV18,once,.,TGTGCCAGCTCACCACCGGACGGATACGAGCAGTACTTC,CASSPPDGYEQYF
TRBJ2-1,TRBV4-1,.,.,TGCGCCAGCAGCTCCCACTTGTCCTACAATGAGCAGTTCTTC,CASSSHLSYNEQFF
TRBJ1-1,TRBV7-2,few,.,TGTGCCAGCAGCTCCCGTAAATCTTTGACTGAAGCTTTCTTT,CASSSRKSLTEAFF